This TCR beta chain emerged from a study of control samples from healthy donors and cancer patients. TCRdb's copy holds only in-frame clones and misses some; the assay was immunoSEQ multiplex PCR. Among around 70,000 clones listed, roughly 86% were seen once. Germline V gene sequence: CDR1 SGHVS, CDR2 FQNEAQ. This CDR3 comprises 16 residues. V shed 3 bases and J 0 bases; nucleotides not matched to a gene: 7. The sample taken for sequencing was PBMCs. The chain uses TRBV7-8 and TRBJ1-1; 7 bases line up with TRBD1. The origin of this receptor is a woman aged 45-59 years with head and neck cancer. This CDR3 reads CASSFGTDTVNTEAFF. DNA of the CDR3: TGTGCCAGCAGCTTTGGGACAGACACGGTGAACACTGAAGCTTTCTTT.